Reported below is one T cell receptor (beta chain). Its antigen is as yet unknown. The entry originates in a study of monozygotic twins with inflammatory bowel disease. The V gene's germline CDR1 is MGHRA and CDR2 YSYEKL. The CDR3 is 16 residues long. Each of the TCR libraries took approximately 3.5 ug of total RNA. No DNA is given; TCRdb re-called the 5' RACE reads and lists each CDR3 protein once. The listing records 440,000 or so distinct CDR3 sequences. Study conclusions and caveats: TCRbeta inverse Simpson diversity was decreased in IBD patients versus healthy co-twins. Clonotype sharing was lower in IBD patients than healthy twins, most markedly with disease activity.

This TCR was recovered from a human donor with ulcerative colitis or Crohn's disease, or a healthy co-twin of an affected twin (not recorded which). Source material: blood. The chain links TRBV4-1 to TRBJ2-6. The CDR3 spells CASSQEGSLGANVLTF.